This T cell receptor beta chain appears in the sequencing data of a study of blood T cells in healthy people across ages. The CDR3 has 16 amino acids. Deletions cut 6 bases from V and 3 bases from J, with 15 bases between. Germline CDR1 and CDR2: MNHEY and SMNVEV (reference sequence). General study findings and limits: PBMC samples, being unsorted, prevented any conclusive comparison of naive and antigen-experienced cells.

The authors ran a second PCR of roughly 6 to 12 cycles using a sample-barcoded 5' primer and a J-beta primer mix. MiXCR was run by TCRdb on the 5' RACE reads, yielding one entry per CDR3 protein. The data show hundreds of thousands of distinct CDR3 sequences, with approximately 65% seen just once and 25% to 30% held by the top ten. A note on this clonotype: Its antigen is not identified.

This TCR was sampled from a man aged 30 to 45 in good health. The sample comprised blood. This rearrangement joins TRBV27 to TRBJ1-6, with D perhaps matching TRBD1 (5 bases). The CDR3 sequence is CASRGRGENYNSPLHF. The DNA of the CDR3 is TGTGCCAGCAGGGGAAGGGGCGAAAACTATAATTCACCCCTCCACTTT.